This entry lists 24 T cell receptor beta chains sequenced from one sample in a study of blood T cell repertoires in COVID-19. Assay used: immunoSEQ multiplex PCR; TCRdb lists only in-frame clones, some missing. The data hold over 200,000 clones, with roughly nine tenths observed a single time. Source material: PBMCs or T cells enriched from blood (not recorded which). The source of these receptors is a woman aged 45-60 years in a cohort exposed to, infected with or recovered from COVID-19 (not recorded which).

The chain employs TRBV7-2 and TRBJ2-1; 10 bases are a match to TRBD1. This CDR3 contains 16 residues. V trimming: 0 bases; J trimming: 7 bases; junction bases outside the gene matches: 6. CDR1 and CDR2 from the germline V gene are SGHTA and FQGNSA. Here the CDR3 reads CASSLALGQGWNEQFF. CDR3 nucleotides: TGTGCCAGCAGCTTAGCGCTGGGACAGGGGTGGAATGAGCAGTTCTTC. Using reference TRBV7-2 and TRBJ2-1 for the parts outside the CDR3, the full variable domain is GAGVSQSPSNKVTEKGKDVELRCDPISGHTALYWYRQSLGQGLEFLIYFQGNSAPDKSGLPSDRFSAERTGGSVSTLTIQRTQQEDSAVYLCASSLALGQGWNEQFFGPGTRLTVL.

The rearrangement uses TRBV6-2 or TRBV6-3 and TRBJ2-2, with D possibly matching TRBD2 (6 bases). Trimming removed 6 bases at V and 0 bases at J, with 23 bases between. CDR3 size: 19 residues. Per germline, CDR1 MNHEY and CDR2 SVGEGT. CDR3 sequence (DNA): TGTGCCAGCAGCCGTCGGGGGACCGTTACCCCTTCGAACACCGGGGAGCTGTTTTTT. It codes for CASSRRGTVTPSNTGELFF.

The chain uses TRBV6-5 and TRBJ1-2; 8 bases agree with TRBD1. Losses at the gene ends were 7 bases for V and 8 bases for J; bases not matched to a gene: 6. CDR1 and CDR2 from the germline V gene are MNHEY and SVGAGI. The CDR3 extends over 12 amino acids. The CDR3 bases are TGTGCCAGCACCCAGGGGGCGCGAGGCTACACCTTC. Translation gives CASTQGARGYTF.

This rearrangement joins TRBV4-2 to TRBJ1-5; 7 bases agree with TRBD1. This CDR3 is built from 14 residues. Germline CDR1 is LGHNA and CDR2 is YNFKEQ. V dropped 4 bases and J dropped 4; count of bases not matched to a gene: 4. The CDR3 protein is CASSPTGVNQPQHF. For the CDR3, the DNA is TGTGCCAGCAGCCCCACAGGGGTGAATCAGCCCCAGCATTTT.

This sequence joins TRBV5-8 and TRBJ1-1; 9 nucleotides line up with TRBD1. Germline loops: CDR1 SGHTS, CDR2 YDEGEE. Trimming at V came to 4 bases and at J to 1 base, leaving 5 bases not matched to a gene. The CDR3 covers 15 residues. The CDR3 here is CASSIRTGANTEAFF. The CDR3 DNA follows: TGTGCCAGCAGCATACGGACAGGGGCGAACACTGAAGCTTTCTTT.

The J gene is TRBJ1-2, the V gene TRBV11-2; no clear D gene. Germline loops: CDR1 SGHAT, CDR2 FQNNGV. This CDR3 contains 14 residues. V gave up 5 bases and J gave up 5 bases, with 15 bases separating them. In DNA, the CDR3 is TGTGCCAGCAGCCCCAAGAGATCATCTTATGGCTACACCTTC. This encodes CASSPKRSSYGYTF. Variable domain in full (rest from reference TRBV11-2 and TRBJ1-2): EAGVAQSPRYKIIEKRQSVAFWCNPISGHATLYWYQQILGQGPKLLIQFQNNGVVDDSQLPKDRFSAERLKGVDSTLKIQPAKLEDSAVYLCASSPKRSSYGYTFGSGTRLTVV.

This chain connects TRBV28 to TRBJ1-2; D is unclear. Germline-derived CDR1 and CDR2 are MDHEN and SYDVKM. This CDR3 has 15 amino acids. V gave up 7 bases and J gave up 1 base, with 16 bases separating them. The CDR3 sequence: CASIEVHSSNYGYTF. CDR3 DNA: TGTGCCAGCATCGAAGTGCACAGCAGTAACTATGGCTACACCTTC.

CDR3 nucleotide sequence: TGTGCCACATCGCGGCGGGGTTCGGGGGAGCTGTTTTTT. Protein: CATSRRGSGELFF. The chain is built from TRBV6-6 and TRBJ2-2, with D maybe TRBD2 (6 bases). Per the germline V gene, CDR1 is MNHNY and CDR2 is SVGAGI (reference sequence). V dropped 10 bases and J dropped 8 bases, with 17 bases sitting between them. The CDR3 has 13 amino acids.

The CDR3 DNA sequence: TGTGCCAGCAGCCCCCGGACAGGGAGCGCCACTGAAGCTTTCTTT. It yields the protein CASSPRTGSATEAFF. J is TRBJ1-1 and V is TRBV7-2, with 8 bases aligning to TRBD1. CDR3 size: 15 residues. Germline CDR1 and CDR2: SGHTA and FQGNSA. V lost 5 bases and J lost 4; bases outside the gene matches: 9.

The chain is built from TRBV7-2 and TRBJ1-1; no reliable D call. Between the trimmed V and J ends, which lost 5 bases and 0 bases, there was a span of 13 bases. CDR3 length equals 15 residues. Looked up from germline, CDR1 is SGHTA and CDR2 is FQGNSA. CDR3 sequence (DNA): TGTGCCAGCAGCGGTAGCGCGGGTATGAACACTGAAGCTTTCTTT. Protein sequence: CASSGSAGMNTEAFF.

The chain links TRBV21-1 to TRBJ1-2. TRBV21-1 is labeled a pseudogene. This CDR3 spans 14 amino acids. The CDR3 here is CASSKGGGDYGYTF. The DNA of the CDR3 is TGTGCCAGCAGCAAAGGAGGAGGGGACTATGGCTACACCTTC.

The chain couples TRBV30 to TRBJ1-5; D is possibly TRBD1 (5 bases). The V gene lost 1 base and the J gene lost 6 bases, with 13 bases spanning the gap. The CDR3 spans 14 residues. CDR1 is GTSNPN, CDR2 SVGIG, per germline (reference sequence). Here the CDR3 reads CAWSGPYRTQPQHF. In DNA, the CDR3 is TGTGCCTGGAGTGGACCCTACAGGACTCAGCCCCAGCATTTT.

This chain links TRBV5-1 with TRBJ2-7; D possibly corresponds to TRBD2 (5 bases). CDR3 length: 15 residues. Germline assignment: CDR1 SGHRS and CDR2 YFSETQ. V shed 4 bases and J shed 5 bases, with 19 bases lying between them. The CDR3 reads CASSGVQKTGNEQYF. Written as DNA, the CDR3 is TGCGCCAGCAGCGGGGTTCAGAAAACGGGGAACGAGCAGTACTTC.

This rearrangement joins TRBV4-3 to TRBJ1-2; 9 bases match TRBD1. Unmatched junction bases numbered 7, after V lost 4 bases and J lost 4 bases. Germline CDR1 is LGHNA and CDR2 is YSLEER. The CDR3 is 15 residues long. CDR3 nucleotides: TGCGCCAGCAGCCCTACTAGGACAGGGGTCTATGGCTACACCTTC. Translation gives CASSPTRTGVYGYTF.

The J gene is TRBJ1-2, the V gene TRBV5-4; 9 nucleotides agree with TRBD1. This CDR3 is 13 amino acids long. The V and J ends lost 4 bases and 5 bases, in that order; junction bases with no gene match: 3. Germline CDR1 and CDR2: SGHNT and YYREEE (reference sequence). CDR3 residues: CASSQTGGYGYTF. In nucleotides, the CDR3 is TGTGCCAGCAGCCAGACAGGGGGGTATGGCTACACCTTC.

The chain joins TRBV5-5 to TRBJ2-5; maybe TRBD2 (5 bases). The length of the CDR3 is 13 residues. V lost 5 bases and J lost 5, with 13 bases in between. Germline V lookup: CDR1 SGHKS, CDR2 YYEKEE (reference sequence). In DNA, the CDR3 is TGTGCCAGCAGTGGGCTAGCCGTCGAGACCCAGTACTTC. Residues: CASSGLAVETQYF. Full variable domain (rest looked up from reference TRBV5-5 and TRBJ2-5): DAGVTQSPTHLIKTRGQQVTLRCSPISGHKSVSWYQQVLGQGPQFIFQYYEKEERGRGNFPDRFSARQFPNYSSELNVNALLLGDSALYLCASSGLAVETQYFGPGTRLLVL.

The chain combines TRBV7-6 with TRBJ2-2; 7 nucleotides agree with TRBD2. V was pared by 5 bases and J by 4 bases, with 13 bases of the junction left unmatched. The germline CDR1 and CDR2 sequences are SGHVS and FNYEAQ. The CDR3 has 17 amino acids. In DNA form, the CDR3 reads TGTGCCAGCAGCCCGATGACCCCGGGGGGAACCACCGGGGAGCTGTTTTTT. Its protein is CASSPMTPGGTTGELFF.

This clone occurred a few times. This rearrangement joins TRBV7-8 to TRBJ2-7; unclear D gene. V lost 5 bases and J 4 bases, leaving 18 bases between the germline ends. The CDR3 runs 15 residues. CDR1 SGHVS and CDR2 FQNEAQ come from the germline V gene. The CDR3 bases are TGTGCCAGCAGCCCCCCCGCCGCACAGCTGTACGAGCAGTACTTC. Translation: CASSPPAAQLYEQYF.

This clone was seen a single time. This rearrangement joins TRBV5-1 to TRBJ2-2; 8 bases fit TRBD2. V lost 5 bases and J lost 1; bases outside the gene matches: 7. From germline, CDR1 is SGHRS and CDR2 YFSETQ. The CDR3 consists of 16 residues. The DNA for the CDR3 is TGCGCCAGCAGTTTAGAGCGGGGGCAGAACACCGGGGAGCTGTTTTTT. It specifies CASSLERGQNTGELFF. The complete variable domain, with remaining parts taken from reference TRBV5-1 and TRBJ2-2, reads KAGVTQTPRYLIKTRGQQVTLSCSPISGHRSVSWYQQTPGQGLQFLFEYFSETQRNKGNFPGRFSGRQFSNSRSEMNVSTLELGDSALYLCASSLERGQNTGELFFGEGSRLTVL.

The V gene is TRBV2, the J gene TRBJ1-1, with D possibly matching TRBD1 (5 bases). The CDR3 has 13 amino acids. V lost 3 bases and J 0 bases, leaving 5 bases between the germline ends. Germline lookup yields CDR1 SNHLY and CDR2 FYNNEI. CDR3 DNA: TGTGCCAGCAGTGACAGGGTGAACACTGAAGCTTTCTTT. Its protein product is CASSDRVNTEAFF.

V gene TRBV19 combines with J gene TRBJ2-7; D is possibly TRBD1 (5 bases). This CDR3 region has 13 residues. The germline V gene encodes CDR1 LNHDA and CDR2 SQIVND (reference sequence). The V gene lost 10 bases and the J gene lost 1 base, with 14 bases spanning the gap. CDR3 bases: TGTGCCACCCGTGGAAGGGGTTCCTACGAGCAGTACTTC. It encodes CATRGRGSYEQYF.

This clone occurred a few times. The J gene is TRBJ1-1, the V gene TRBV29-1; TRBD1 matches 8 bases. V shed 6 bases and J 5 bases; nucleotides not matched to a gene: 8. This CDR3 contains 13 residues. CDR1 and CDR2 from the germline V gene are SQVTM and ANQGSEA. CDR3 sequence: CSVRTGYGTEAFF. CDR3 in DNA: TGCAGCGTGAGGACAGGGTATGGAACTGAAGCTTTCTTT.

This clone was seen a single time. The rearrangement joins TRBV7-3 to TRBJ1-1, with 7 bases that match TRBD1. Germline V gene sequence: CDR1 SGHTA, CDR2 FQGTGA. This CDR3 has 18 residues. V dropped 1 base and J dropped 1; count of bases not matched to a gene: 12. CDR3 region: CASSLNRGGGRRNTEAFF. CDR3 DNA sequence: TGTGCCAGCAGCTTAAATCGCGGAGGGGGCCGGAGGAACACTGAAGCTTTCTTT. Complete variable domain (other parts from reference TRBV7-3 and TRBJ1-1): GAGVSQTPSNKVTEKGKYVELRCDPISGHTALYWYRQSLGQGPEFLIYFQGTGAADDSGLPNDRFFAVRPEGSVSTLKIQRTERGDSAVYLCASSLNRGGGRRNTEAFFGQGTRLTVV.

This sequence joins TRBV7-2 and TRBJ1-6; 8 bases line up with TRBD1. The CDR3 extends over 16 amino acids. Trimming at V came to 5 bases and at J to 5 bases, leaving 8 bases not matched to a gene. Germline CDR1 and CDR2: SGHTA and FQGNSA. CDR3 region: CASSKRDRRDNSPLHF. Written as DNA, the CDR3 is TGTGCCAGCAGCAAACGGGACAGGAGAGATAATTCACCCCTCCACTTT.